Included here is one T cell receptor (beta chain) sequence, with context. The target antigen is unknown. Specimens obtained from alopecia areata patients comprised lesional scalp punch biopsies and peripheral blood. This sample stems from a study of CD8+ T cells in alopecia areata. The overall study: Patients received oral tofacitinib, 5 to 10 mg twice daily, for moderate-to-severe alopecia areata.

As the sequencing template, cDNA was produced by extracting RNA and reverse transcribing it. Data came from immunoSEQ multiplex PCR; TCRdb stores just in-frame clones and leaves some out. Seen here are more than 90,000 clones, more than 30% observed once, and the top ten hold over 3%. The study's findings and limits: In scalp samples, resident alphabeta T cells of normal skin are also sequenced. Greater clonality was observed in lesional scalp samples, especially alopecia totalis/universalis, versus normal scalp.

V shed 5 bases, J shed 4 bases, and the junction held 6 bases outside the gene matches. Germline CDR1 ENHRY, CDR2 SYGVKD. The CDR3 length is 14 residues. The source material was CD4+ T cells sorted from blood. This TCR was recovered from a human donor with alopecia areata. This chain joins TRBV10-3 and TRBJ2-7; TRBD1 matches at 9 bases. The CDR3 sequence: CAISSTGGQYEQYF. CDR3 DNA sequence: TGTGCCATCAGTTCGACAGGGGGACAGTACGAGCAGTACTTC.